The 15 T cell receptor beta chains presented below share a single source sample, sequenced in a study of CXCR3-negative and CXCR3-positive naive CD8 T cells. General study points: Relative to CXCR3-negative naive cells, CXCR3-positive naive cells had more hydrophobic TRB CDR3s.

For these receptors, no antigen is known. The TRB cDNA libraries were prepared by 5' RACE with UMI labels. With the 5' RACE reads reprocessed, TCRdb shows one record per CDR3 protein and no DNA. The table lists about 120,000 distinct CDR3 sequences, with 0.36% in the top ten. The sequenced sample consisted of naive CXCR3+ CD8+ T cells from blood. Subset denoted: CD45RO-CCR7+CD27+CD95- naive CD8+ T cells expressing CXCR3 (TNR3+). Receptors were obtained from a human donor in good health. Some clones in this sample may be carry-over from other donors' samples.

The V and J genes are TRBV9 and TRBJ2-1; absent DNA, TCRdb's TRBD2 call cannot be checked. There are 14 residues in the CDR3. Germline loops: CDR1 SGDLS, CDR2 YYNGEE. CDR3 region: CASSGTGSYNEQFF.

The chain joins TRBV5-4 to TRBJ2-7; there is no DNA to check the TCRdb D call of TRBD2. The CDR3 is 15 residues long. Germline V CDR1 and CDR2: SGHNT, YYREEE (reference sequence). CDR3 in amino acids: CASSAGLAVSYEQYF.

This chain connects TRBV4-3 to TRBJ2-3; TCRdb designates TRBD1, a call that cannot be tested without DNA. Germline CDR1 and CDR2: LGHNA and YSLEER. The CDR3 has 16 amino acids. The CDR3 protein is CASSQVTGPLTDTQYF.

CDR3 in amino acids: CASSSTHREQFF. J is TRBJ2-1 and V is TRBV28. The CDR3 is 12 amino acids. CDR1 and CDR2 from the germline V gene are MDHEN and SYDVKM.

V usage is TRBV2 and J usage is TRBJ2-1. The CDR3 totals 11 residues. Germline lookup yields CDR1 SNHLY and CDR2 FYNNEI. The CDR3 region is CASRSGWEQFF.

The V gene is TRBV18, the J gene TRBJ2-1; TCRdb outputs TRBD1, but without DNA this stays unchecked. CDR1 and CDR2 from the germline V gene are KGHSH and LQKENI. The CDR3 runs 13 residues. CDR3 residues: CASSTGDYNEQFF.

This chain connects TRBV2 to TRBJ2-7; TCRdb names TRBD2, which stays unverified in the absence of DNA. Germline V CDR1 and CDR2: SNHLY, FYNNEI. The CDR3 loop spans 16 amino acids. This chain's CDR3 is CASSESASGSGSEQYF. The full variable domain, its missing parts supplied by reference TRBV2 and TRBJ2-7, is EPEVTQTPSHQVTQMGQEVILRCVPISNHLYFYWYRQILGQKVEFLVSFYNNEISEKSEIFDDQFSVERPDGSNFTLKIRSTKLEDSAMYFCASSESASGSGSEQYFGPGTRLTVT.

The V and J genes are TRBV6-2 or TRBV6-3 and TRBJ2-7; TCRdb returns TRBD1, unconfirmable since there is no DNA. This CDR3 is built from 13 residues. Germline V gene lookup returns CDR1 MNHEY and CDR2 SVGEGT. The CDR3 protein is CASSLGQGNEQYF.

CDR3 protein: CASTPGPAPSYGYTF. The J gene is TRBJ1-2, the V gene TRBV3-1. Germline-derived CDR1 and CDR2 are LGHDT and YNNKEL (reference sequence). The CDR3 totals 15 residues.

This chain uses TRBV14 with TRBJ1-1. CDR3 size: 17 residues. Germline CDR1 and CDR2: SGHDN and FVKESK. The CDR3 loop reads CASSQDVLWVTGTEAFF.

The rearrangement links TRBV28 to TRBJ2-7; TCRdb picks TRBD2, but there is no DNA to check that call. CDR1 MDHEN and CDR2 SYDVKM come from the germline V gene. The CDR3 contains 17 residues. CDR3 region: CASSLLPQGGPTYEQYF.

The chain joins TRBV4-3 to TRBJ2-3; the TCRdb D gene call, TRBD2, has no DNA to confirm it. The germline gives CDR1 LGHNA, CDR2 YSLEER. This CDR3 has 18 residues. Here the CDR3 reads CASSQDHKSGIRTDTQYF.

This sequence joins TRBV29-1 and TRBJ2-7. The CDR3 sequence is 13 residues long. The germline V gene encodes CDR1 SQVTM and CDR2 ANQGSEA. Here the CDR3 reads CSVETEGSYEQYF.

The rearrangement links TRBV7-9 to TRBJ2-7; TCRdb outputs TRBD1, but without DNA this stays unchecked. The CDR3 loop spans 13 amino acids. CDR1 and CDR2 from the germline V gene are SEHNR and FQNEAQ (reference sequence). CDR3 residues: CASSLDPLYEQYF.

The J gene is TRBJ2-7, the V gene TRBV2; the TRBD2 assignment by TCRdb is unverifiable without DNA. CDR1 is SNHLY and CDR2 is FYNNEI in the germline V gene. CDR3 length: 16 amino acids. CDR3 in amino acids: CASRPSRAVRPYEQYF.